This T cell receptor beta chain was captured by sequencing in a study of T cells in Graves' hyperthyroidism and ophthalmopathy (dated 2019 in TCRdb). For the wider study: Peripheral blood was sampled at the time of initial diagnosis, prior to any treatment. To identify distinguishing TCR V-J signatures, a discovery cohort of 90 to 100 patients was used, comprising roughly 45 with Graves' ophthalmopathy and under 60 with stable Graves' hyperthyroidism. An independent validation cohort of under 20 hyperthyroidism patients and approximately 15 patients who later progressed to ophthalmopathy tested prospective prediction of ophthalmopathy. The roughly 100 discovery patients were divided at random into training and test sets in a 7:3 ratio. In addition, the study compared T-cell repertoires in thyroid tissue and in blood from five to seven Graves' hyperthyroidism patients. After blood sampling, hyperthyroidism patients were treated with methimazole at a starting dose of 30 mg daily, and ophthalmopathy patients were treated with high-dose intravenous methylprednisolone. According to the paper, TCR Vbeta CDR3 sequencing was carried out on over 130 peripheral blood samples, which came from 40 to 45 ophthalmopathy, approximately 72 hyperthyroidism and roughly 17 progressor patients.

TCR beta CDR3 regions were amplified from RNA transcripts. The first round of RT-PCR for the TCR CDR3 was performed with the HTBI primer set and the Qiagen OneStep RT-PCR kit. The libraries were constructed in a second round of multiplex PCR and then size-selected and purified. The libraries were sequenced on an Illumina HiSeq2000 using paired-end 100 bp reads. The authors' analysis ran thus. SOAPnuke was used to process the raw data, throwing out any read that contained adapters or uncalled bases, had a mean Phred below 15, or lacked an exact constant-primer or identifier match. High-quality paired reads were merged using COPE v1.2.5, and each unique nucleotide sequence was defined as a clonotype. MiTCR v1.1 was used to align the clonotypes against IMGT TRBV, TRBD and TRBJ reference segments. Only V-J combinations with frequency above 0.0001, covering 98% to 99.2% of repertoires, were analysed. A TCS score was defined as the ratio of F50 (clonal expansion) to E x V (chaos), with BLOSUM62-based TCRdist applied between CDR3 peptides within each V-J. Welch's t-statistics and random forest reduced 514 V-J features to 13, which were used in a naive Bayes classifier (R e1071). TCRdb passed the public sequencing reads through fastp at Q25 and MiXCR, retaining productive beta sequences. Identical CDR3 proteins give one entry, which carries the most common genes and DNA. None of the V and J calls come from the authors' own analysis; TCRdb made them. The sample table lists about 520,000 distinct CDR3 sequences, roughly 25% of them with a count of one. The ten largest clones represent around 11% of the sample.

Moderately to severely active disease, a Clinical Activity Score of at least 3, a NOSPECS grade of at least 4, and a duration under 3 months were present in ophthalmopathy patients. Patients with uncontrolled infections, other autoimmune diseases, pregnancy or lactation were excluded. Diagnoses were based on clinical symptoms, serum thyroxine and TRAb, thyroid ultrasound and orbital computed tomography. PBMCs were isolated from 8 to 10 ml of fresh peripheral blood by Ficoll-Paque density gradient centrifugation. Total RNA was extracted using Trizol reagent, and RNA quality was assessed on an Agilent 2100 Bioanalyzer. With regard to this clonotype: Its cognate antigen has yet to be identified. No clone much larger than this one lies a single base away; base qualities are absent.

Study-level results and caveats: Sample size was not statistically predetermined, and blinding of investigators to group allocation was not performed. Blood samples also contained most of the expanded thyroid clonotypes (frequency above 0.001), which suggests that blood repertoires may reflect thyroid immune responses. A 13 V-J signature model separated ophthalmopathy from stable hyperthyroidism, with nearly 90% sensitivity and about 81% specificity in cross-validation and 80%/75% in testing. In validation, progression to ophthalmopathy was predicted by the model with about 70% sensitivity and just over 72% specificity, a median of roughly six months before onset.

Including the terminal cysteine and phenylalanine, the CDR3 comprises 16 residues. The DNA shown is the 48-base CDR3, in frame from base 1. For CDR1 and CDR2, the germline V gene lists SGHRS and YFSETQ. Trimmed from V: 3 bases; trimmed from J: 1 base; junction bases lacking a gene match: 9. Here the chain combines TRBV5-1 and TRBJ1-1; TRBD1 aligns with 7 central bases. This clonotype was sampled from a woman in her twenties or thirties with Graves' ophthalmopathy. The sequenced material came from blood. This receptor has the CDR3 CASSSPSGQRNTEAFF. The sequenced DNA is TGCGCCAGCAGCTCACCATCGGGACAGCGGAACACTGAAGCTTTCTTT.